The table lists the clone carrying this T cell receptor beta chain with a few counts. With 0 bases removed from V and 9 bases from J, the gap between germline ends came to 9 bases. There are 13 residues in the CDR3. CDR1 and CDR2 (germline): PRHDT, FYEKMQ (reference sequence). Each CDR3 protein is one row after TCRdb ran MiXCR on the 5' RACE reads. The sample contains just over 150,000 distinct CDR3 sequences, about a sixth of which appear only once. This specimen belongs to a study of CD8 T cells in ankylosing spondylitis. This chain links TRBV13 with TRBJ2-1, with a possible D match to TRBD1 (5 bases). The TCR comes from a male donor with ankylosing spondylitis or in good health (not recorded which). The sequencing input was blood, either unsorted or a sorted T cell fraction (not recorded which). CDR3 bases: TGTGCCAGCAGCTTAGGGGGGCGCGGTGAGCAGTTCTTC. Encoded protein: CASSLGGRGEQFF.